Below are 14 T cell receptor beta chains sequenced from a single sample in a study of shared clonotypes between healthy human individuals. This table comes from immunoSEQ multiplex PCR, and its TCRdb copy is limited to in-frame clones, with some not included. Here the sample spans about 2.1 million clones, approximately 92% being singletons. In the naive CD8 group, cells lacked CD45RO and were positively selected for CCR7, so terminally differentiated effector memory CD45RA+ cells were left out. The sample taken for sequencing was naive CD8+ T cells from PBMCs. Every receptor here comes from a man aged 18 to 35 in good health. Some clones in this sample may be carry-over from other donors' samples.

The CDR3 coding sequence is TGTGCCAGCGCCCCGACTAGCGGACACTACGAGCAGTACTTC. Translated, it gives CASAPTSGHYEQYF. The gene calls are TRBV27 and TRBJ2-7; 9 bases line up with TRBD2. Germline CDR1 reads MNHEY; CDR2 reads SMNVEV (reference sequence). This CDR3 spans 14 amino acids. The J segment lost 3 bases and the V segment lost 8 bases, leaving 8 bases of the junction unmatched.

The genes are TRBV27 and TRBJ2-7; TRBD1 aligns across 8 bases. Looked up from germline, CDR1 is MNHEY and CDR2 is SMNVEV (reference sequence). V lost 5 bases to trimming and J lost 2 bases; unmatched junction nucleotides: 5. CDR3 length: 14 residues. The CDR3 DNA reads TGTGCCAGCAGTCGAAGACAGGGGCCCTACGAGCAGTACTTC. This encodes CASSRRQGPYEQYF.

The rearrangement links TRBV27 to TRBJ2-3, with 8 bases that match TRBD2. The CDR3 is made up of 20 amino acids. Germline lookup yields CDR1 MNHEY and CDR2 SMNVEV (reference sequence). With 2 bases clipped from V and 4 bases from J, the junction kept 20 bases outside the gene matches. The CDR3: CASSLEGLAIGVGVPDTQYF. CDR3 in DNA: TGTGCCAGCAGTTTAGAAGGACTAGCCATAGGAGTGGGAGTCCCAGATACGCAGTATTTT.

The chain is built from TRBV7-9 and TRBJ1-3; D remains unclear. There are 12 residues in the CDR3. Trimming removed 6 bases from V and 4 bases from J, with 7 bases in between. CDR1 SEHNR and CDR2 FQNEAQ come from the germline V gene (reference sequence). The CDR3 here is CASRGLGNTIYF. The CDR3 coding sequence is TGTGCCAGCAGGGGCCTGGGAAACACCATATATTTT. The full variable domain, completed using reference TRBV7-9 and TRBJ1-3, is DTGVSQNPRHKITKRGQNVTFRCDPISEHNRLYWYRQTLGQGPEFLTYFQNEAQLEKSRLLSDRFSAERPKGSFSTLEIQRTEQGDSAMYLCASRGLGNTIYFGEGSWLTVV.

This clone was seen a single time. This chain links TRBV19 with TRBJ2-7; 9 bases map to TRBD1. The ends lost 5 bases at V and 6 bases at J; junction bases unmatched: 11. Germline lookup yields CDR1 LNHDA and CDR2 SQIVND (reference sequence). CDR3 length: 15 residues. CDR3 amino acids: CASSLHRDRVGEQYF. CDR3 DNA sequence: TGTGCCAGTAGTCTCCACCGGGACAGGGTCGGCGAGCAGTACTTC.

The J gene is TRBJ2-7, the V gene TRBV10-3; TRBD2 matches 10 bases. Germline lookup yields CDR1 ENHRY and CDR2 SYGVKD. The CDR3 contains 16 residues. The J segment lost 4 bases and the V segment lost 5 bases, leaving 11 bases of the junction unmatched. The DNA for the CDR3 is TGTGCCATCAGTTCAACTCTAGCGGGAGAATTGTACGAGCAGTACTTC. Protein sequence: CAISSTLAGELYEQYF.

In regard to this clone: The sample has other DNA sequences that encode this CDR3 too. The rearrangement links TRBV27 to TRBJ1-5; D unclear. V was cut by 6 bases and J by 3 bases, with 9 bases left in between. Germline loops: CDR1 MNHEY, CDR2 SMNVEV (reference sequence). The CDR3 runs to 13 residues. CDR3 sequence reads: CASSPHSNQPQHF. CDR3 bases: TGTGCCAGCAGCCCACACTCCAATCAGCCCCAGCATTTT.

This chain joins TRBV4-3 and TRBJ1-1, with a weak D call TRBD1 (6 bases). Per germline, CDR1 LGHNA and CDR2 YSLEER. Trimming stripped 1 base from V and 0 bases from J, with 9 bases between. The CDR3 is 15 residues long. DNA for the CDR3: TGCGCCAGCAGCCAAGGCAGGACAGTGAACACTGAAGCTTTCTTT. It translates to CASSQGRTVNTEAFF.

This clone was detected once. The V gene is TRBV27, the J gene TRBJ2-3, with D maybe TRBD2 (5 bases). This CDR3 is built from 15 residues. The V and J ends lost 3 bases and 2 bases respectively, with 12 bases between them. Germline V gene lookup returns CDR1 MNHEY and CDR2 SMNVEV (reference sequence). CDR3 protein: CASSLVSADTDTQYF. For the CDR3, the DNA is TGTGCCAGCAGTTTGGTTAGCGCTGACACAGATACGCAGTATTTT.

J is TRBJ2-2 and V is TRBV7-9; possible D gene TRBD1, 5 bases. In germline, CDR1 is SEHNR, CDR2 FQNEAQ (reference sequence). This CDR3 spans 12 amino acids. V was pared by 5 bases and J by 9 bases, with 10 bases between. The CDR3 DNA reads as TGTGCCAGCAGCCAGGGTGTAAGGGAGCTGTTTTTT. It translates to CASSQGVRELFF.

The rearrangement links TRBV30 to TRBJ2-5; the match to TRBD1 covers 7 bases. The J call is uncertain, as TRBJ2-7 better fits the DNA end. Per the germline V gene, CDR1 is GTSNPN and CDR2 is SVGIG (reference sequence). The CDR3 length is 13 residues. The CDR3: CAWSNRGSYEQYF. DNA for the CDR3: TGTGCCTGGAGCAACAGGGGATCCTACGAGCAGTACTTC.

The gene calls are TRBV15 and TRBJ2-7; 8 bases align to TRBD2. V shed 0 bases, J shed 3 bases, and the junction held 10 bases outside the gene matches. The germline V gene encodes CDR1 LNHNV and CDR2 YYDKDF (reference sequence). The CDR3 runs 17 residues. The CDR3 DNA follows: TGTGCCACCAGCAGAGAACCTCCCAGCGGGAGAGTCTACGAGCAGTACTTC. Its translation is CATSREPPSGRVYEQYF.

On this clone itself: Distinct nucleotide sequences in the sample also encode this CDR3. The chain has TRBV7-9 and TRBJ1-1; possibly TRBD1 for D (6 bases). Germline-derived CDR1 and CDR2 are SEHNR and FQNEAQ (reference sequence). V was shortened by 2 bases and J by 5 bases, with 18 bases between the two germline ends. CDR3 length: 16 amino acids. The CDR3 nucleotides are TGTGCCAGCAGCTTACGGCAGGGGAGAGTGGAAACTGAAGCTTTCTTT. Its translation: CASSLRQGRVETEAFF.

The genes are TRBV29-1 and TRBJ2-1; 8 positions agree with TRBD2. The CDR3 is 16 residues long. The ends lost 5 bases at V and 0 bases at J; junction bases unmatched: 9. The germline V gene encodes CDR1 SQVTM and CDR2 ANQGSEA. The CDR3 region has the DNA TGCAGCGTTCTAGGGATAGCGGGGAGCTCCTACAATGAGCAGTTCTTC. Translation: CSVLGIAGSSYNEQFF.